The entry that follows covers one T cell receptor beta chain sequence. This clone's antigen is unknown. No base quality information exists; no much larger clone differs at one position. This entry is derived from a study of cytomegalovirus exposure and HLA in healthy donors (dated by TCRdb to between 2016 and 2019). General notes on the study: An earlier analysis of roughly 630 of the donors reported approximately 300 Gb of sequence data and some 120 million unique TCR beta sequences from 190 million or so T cells. An early release that covered 500 to 800 HLA-typed donors contained approximately 300 gigabases of sequencing data and 65 million to 100 million unique TCR sequences. Among the roughly 430 genotyped donors, around 79% belonged to the genetic ancestry cluster associated with self-reported Caucasian donors. The study aimed to test whether cataloging public T cell receptors could reveal signatures of past pathogen exposure. The T cell repertoires of about 700 subjects were profiled by immunosequencing and related to cytomegalovirus serostatus. Along with the approximately 670-subject first cohort, a separate validation cohort of about 110 different subjects was used. High-throughput TCR immunosequencing, statistical association of individual TCRs with disease status, and machine learning were combined to predict cytomegalovirus infection status. To study patterns of TCR occurrence, a later analysis re-analyzed previously published TCR beta repertoires from 700 or so donors and added high-resolution HLA genotyping. In the later analysis, no new phenotypic data were used to find candidate immune exposures; instead, reliance was placed on TCR beta sequences and their occurrence across donors. In an earlier analysis of 550 to 700 of the donors, high-throughput TCR beta sequencing was used to judge whether each TCR beta V gene segment behaved as functional or pseudogenic. Donor age, sex, ethnicity and CMV serostatus were collected together with the repertoire data. A later genetic analysis took genome-wide SNP genotypes for about 55% of the roughly 700 donors and used that subset as a discovery cohort. All discovery cohort repertoires had been generated on a single sequencing platform. HLA typing included class I and class II loci at four-digit resolution. The number of donors typed differed by locus, with 629-630 for A, B, C, DRB1 and DQB1, around 500 for DQA1, about 610 for DPA1, and under 490 for DPB1. A few DR-DQ haplotypes were handled as single units for association and clustering because linkage in the cohort was strong. Across around 400 genotyped donors of the cohort, an average of about 240,000 unique TCR beta nucleotide sequences per donor were sequenced, and roughly a sixth of those sequences were non-productive.

The cohort consisted of some 670 healthy bone marrow donors. Cohort members were all nominally healthy when sampled, although unrecorded immune exposures were likely present. The donor was CMV seropositive and belonged to the group of more than 250 seropositive cohort members. A peripheral blood sample was provided by each donor, and peripheral blood mononuclear cells were used for TCR beta sequencing. The Qiagen DNeasy Blood Extraction Kit was used to extract genomic DNA from the blood cell samples. There are 15 amino acids in the CDR3, from cysteine to phenylalanine inclusive. Here the CDR3 DNA is all that survives: 45 bases in frame from base 1. V and J are trimmed by 2 bases and 2 bases, and the gene matches miss 3 bases of the junction. Reading the germline V gene (reference sequence) gives CDR1 MNHNY and CDR2 SVGAGI. Library prep was done by the immunoSEQ multiplex PCR assay. For the multiplex PCR, a mixture combining 60 forward primers for TCR Vbeta segments and 13 reverse primers for TCR Jbeta segments was used. A multiplex PCR assay on genomic DNA amplified the CDR3 region of rearranged TCR beta genes. The amplified TCR beta libraries were sequenced on the Illumina HiSeq System as 87-base-pair reads. In the paper's pipeline: In a later analysis, tens of millions of unique TCR beta chains were counted across the roughly 610 repertoires, and about 9.9 million of these chains were shared by at least two donors. Raw reads were error-corrected and collapsed into unique sequences by a nearest-neighbor algorithm in which closely related sequences were merged to remove PCR and sequencing errors. V, D and J gene segments were assigned by aligning CDR3 sequences to IMGT reference sequences. Each retained sequence needed at least a six-nucleotide match to both a V gene segment and a J gene segment. Rearrangements were classified as productive when the CDR3 lacked stop codons and remained in frame with V and J, and all other rearrangements were classified as non-productive. CDR3 was defined according to IMGT convention as the region running from the second conserved V-encoded cysteine to the conserved J-encoded phenylalanine. The earlier analysis of fewer than 750 of the donors excluded sequences that lacked an unambiguous match to a single V gene segment. An earlier analysis of 587 of the donors classified V segments as functional when productive rearrangements were above 56.7% and as segregating when the standard deviation between donors was above 5%. A statistical classification framework was built to diagnose cytomegalovirus status from the catalog of TCR beta chain sequences. In a later analysis, TCR nucleotide sequences were compared against IMGT/GENE-DB human TR gene sequences so that V and J genes could be assigned. Using the TCRdist pipeline, a later analysis assigned CDR3 sequences along with most-parsimonious VDJ recombination scenarios. In a later analysis, every TCR beta chain was defined by the combination of its CDR3 amino acid sequence and its V-gene family, and reads without a unique V-gene family were dropped. To address suspected cross-contamination and a sequencing artifact, a later analysis removed 592 highly shared, low-generation-probability nucleotide sequences. A later analysis calculated a clonal expansion index for each public chain from normalized within-repertoire ranks of inferred template counts. A later analysis computed generation probabilities with a VDJ recombination model fitted to out-of-frame rearrangements, and checked the results against IGoR. In a later analysis, hypergeometric tests were used to score TCR-TCR, TCR-HLA and TCR-CMV co-occurrence, with a repertoire-size bias correction applied to TCR pairs. A later analysis estimated false discovery rates by permuting HLA or CMV assignments 20 times. In a later analysis, co-occurring TCRs were grouped using DBSCAN, and TCRdist sequence similarity was added for clustering within HLA-allele-positive subsets. Repertoires with fewer than 30,000 or more than 120,000 public chains, plus five repertoires with anomalous nucleotide sharing, were excluded from co-occurrence clustering. TCRdb holds this immuneACCESS table with in-frame rearrangements only. Some clones are missing; in checked studies, unresolved V genes explain under half, and the rest has no known cause. V and J calls and clone size are given by that table; D and trimming were obtained from the DNA. Across this sample there are 90,000 to 120,000 clones, with around 60% seen only once. The top ten clonotypes cover approximately 3.9% of the sample.

General findings and caveats noted by the study authors: In a later analysis, most CMV-associated TCR beta chains were found to appear HLA-restricted, with HLA associations seemingly driven largely by CMV exposure. A later genetic analysis reported fewer N-insertions in productive TCRs among donors in an Asian-associated ancestry cluster than the roughly 620-donor mean. An association between a missense DCLRE1C variant and V-gene and J-gene trimming of TCR beta chains was found in a later genetic analysis and replicated in an independent cohort. When HLA alleles, especially DR and DQ, strongly co-occurred, TCR associations were difficult to assign to individual alleles. Approximately 18 rarely observed V segments, including chromosome 9 orphons, were excluded from the earlier analysis of some 590 of the donors because counts were too low. In vitro tests confirmed that a few of the cytomegalovirus-associated TCR beta chains recognize cytomegalovirus antigens. According to a later analysis, TCR association rates differed among HLA loci, with DRB1 alleles showing the most associated TCRs and HLA-C alleles showing the fewest. A cluster of highly shared sequence variants was judged likely to be a technical artifact of the sequencing pipeline. The authors suggested that the approach could potentially be extended to other disease states and immunological phenotypes. The study listed approximately 150 TCR beta chains as associated with cytomegalovirus. Broadly in line with IMGT annotations, most TCR beta V segments showed up in productive rearrangements about 87% or about 30% of the time in an earlier analysis of several hundred of the donors. The only immune exposure information available for the cohort was CMV serostatus. Across donors, most TCR sequences were observed very rarely, whereas some public TCRs were present in many individuals. The cohort was sequenced for TCR beta chains only, and without alpha or paired-chain data the features that could be detected were limited. Correlated functional status among segregating V segments might be attributable to linkage disequilibrium, but an unknown experimental factor could not be ruled out. Because HLA typing was unavailable for some donors at each locus, only the typed subset was used in association tests. A further reported finding was that TCR beta sequences accurately predicted the HLA-A and HLA-B alleles for most subjects in the first cohort. In both the original and validation cohorts, the classifier was reported to diagnose cytomegalovirus status with high specificity and sensitivity. In a later analysis, several top co-occurrence clusters were reported to appear linked to parvovirus B19, influenza, CMV and Epstein-Barr virus. Some IMGT-functional V segments, including TRBV6-2 and TRBV6-3, could not be distinguished by the 87-base-pair reads and were therefore excluded. At a false discovery rate of 0.05, a later analysis linked some 17,000 TCR beta sequences to specific HLA alleles. In a later analysis, HLA-associated TCR beta chains showed more clonal expansion and lower generation probabilities than non-associated chains that were equally common. Presence/absence analyses assumed roughly uniform sequencing depth across donors, an assumption that may not hold.

Sequenced: PBMCs. This receptor chain uses TRBV6-6 and TRBJ2-3, with 8 bases matching TRBD2. The clonotype comes from a man aged 25-45 years in good health and CMV-seropositive. The DNA sequence is TGTGCCAGCAGTTACCGACTAGCGATCACAGATACGCAGTATTTT. This encodes CASSYRLAITDTQYF.